This TCR beta chain was identified during a study of cytomegalovirus exposure and HLA in healthy donors. Separate from the approximately 720-subject first cohort was the approximately 130-subject validation cohort, to which the donors belonged. Sequencing was performed with immunoSEQ multiplex PCR; in TCRdb, only in-frame clones are kept and a portion is missing. Among tens of thousands of clones listed, about 94% were seen once. General observations from the study: Reported results showed that the classifier diagnosed cytomegalovirus status with high specificity and sensitivity. Most TCR sequences showed up rarely, but some public TCRs showed up in many donors.

The V and J ends lost 4 bases and 7 bases respectively, with 17 bases between them. This CDR3 has 15 amino acids. The germline gives CDR1 SGHDT, CDR2 YYEEEE. Concerning this clone: The antigen is undetermined.

Sequencing was performed on PBMCs. The chain employs TRBV5-6 and TRBJ1-4; perhaps TRBD1 as D (5 bases). The TCR originated in a man between 18 and 35 years old in good health and CMV-seropositive. The CDR3 here is CASSILGTRLEKLFF. CDR3 coding DNA: TGTGCCAGCAGCATCCTGGGGACTAGGCTTGAAAAACTGTTTTTT. The full variable domain, its missing parts supplied by reference TRBV5-6 and TRBJ1-4, is DAGVTQSPTHLIKTRGQQVTLRCSPKSGHDTVSWYQQALGQGPQFIFQYYEEEERQRGNFPDRFSGHQFPNYSSELNVNALLLGDSALYLCASSILGTRLEKLFFGSGTQLSVL.